This T cell receptor beta chain originates from a study of beta chain features in type 1 diabetes. Germline values: CDR1 SGHAT, CDR2 FQDESV (reference sequence). V shed 6 bases, J shed 2 bases, and the junction held 4 bases outside the gene matches. The CDR3 runs 14 residues. This clone was picked up a small number of times. Its antigen is not identified. This specimen includes other DNA sequences encoding the same CDR3. Whole-study findings and limits: Type 1 diabetes patients had TCRB CDR3s that were shorter (moderately but significantly so) in all four CD4+ subsets.

The study reverse transcribed the entire isolated RNA, so it sequenced expressed TCRB transcripts. Assay used: immunoSEQ multiplex PCR; TCRdb lists only in-frame clones, some missing. The repertoire holds approximately 260,000 clones, with roughly a quarter as singletons. This clonotype was obtained from a woman under 40 with type 1 diabetes. The V call is TRBV11-1, the J call TRBJ1-1; 9 nucleotides match TRBD1. Sequenced: naive CD4+ T cells from blood. CDR3 residues: CASSWGQGNTEAFF. CDR3 DNA: TGTGCCAGCAGTTGGGGACAGGGCAACACTGAAGCTTTCTTT.